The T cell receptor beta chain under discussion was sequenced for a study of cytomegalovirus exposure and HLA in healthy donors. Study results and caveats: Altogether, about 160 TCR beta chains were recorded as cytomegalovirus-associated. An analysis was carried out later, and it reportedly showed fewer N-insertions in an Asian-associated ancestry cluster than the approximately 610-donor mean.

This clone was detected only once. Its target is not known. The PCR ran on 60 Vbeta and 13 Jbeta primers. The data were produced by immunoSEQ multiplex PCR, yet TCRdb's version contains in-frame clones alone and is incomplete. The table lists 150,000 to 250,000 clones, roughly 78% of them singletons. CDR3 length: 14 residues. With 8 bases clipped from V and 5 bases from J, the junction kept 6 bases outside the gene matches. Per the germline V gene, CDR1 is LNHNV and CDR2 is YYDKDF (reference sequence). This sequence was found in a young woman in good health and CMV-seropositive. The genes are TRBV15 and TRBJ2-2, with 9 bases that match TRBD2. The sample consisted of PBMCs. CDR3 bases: TGTGCCACCTCGACTAGCGGATGGACCGGGGAGCTGTTTTTT. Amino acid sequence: CATSTSGWTGELFF.